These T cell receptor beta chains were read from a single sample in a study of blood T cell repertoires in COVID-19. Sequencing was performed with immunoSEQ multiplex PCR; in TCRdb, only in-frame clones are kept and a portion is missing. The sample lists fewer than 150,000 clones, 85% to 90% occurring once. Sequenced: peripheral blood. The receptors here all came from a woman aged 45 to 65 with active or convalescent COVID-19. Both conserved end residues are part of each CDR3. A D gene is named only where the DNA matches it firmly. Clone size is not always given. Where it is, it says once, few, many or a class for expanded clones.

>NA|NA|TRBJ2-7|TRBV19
CASSIGSGSYEQYF
TGTGCCAGTAGTATAGGCAGCGGGTCCTACGAGCAGTACTTC
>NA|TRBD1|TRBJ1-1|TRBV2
CASSRDRGTEAFF
TGTGCCAGCAGCCGGGACAGGGGCACTGAAGCTTTCTTT
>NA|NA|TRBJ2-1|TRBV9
CASSAGGGRRYNEQFF
TGTGCCAGCAGCGCCGGGGGAGGCAGGCGTTACAATGAGCAGTTCTTC
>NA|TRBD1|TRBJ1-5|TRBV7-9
CASSMTGGLNQPQHF
TGTGCCAGCAGCATGACAGGGGGCCTCAATCAGCCCCAGCATTTT
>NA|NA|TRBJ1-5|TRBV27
CASSLSREGWQPQHF
TGTGCCAGCAGTTTATCGAGGGAGGGTTGGCAGCCCCAGCATTTT
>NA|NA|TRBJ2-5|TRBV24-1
CATSDFSETQYF
TGTGCCACCAGTGATTTCTCGGAGACCCAGTACTTC
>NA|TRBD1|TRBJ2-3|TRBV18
CASSGTGYTDTQYF
TGTGCCAGCTCCGGGACAGGATACACAGATACGCAGTATTTT
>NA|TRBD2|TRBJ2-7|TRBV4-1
CASSHSGGAGGPFTHEQYF
TGCGCCAGCAGCCACTCTGGGGGAGCGGGAGGGCCTTTTACCCACGAGCAGTACTTC
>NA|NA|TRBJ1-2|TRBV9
CASSVEDGGLDGYTF
TGTGCCAGCAGCGTAGAGGACGGGGGGCTAGATGGCTACACCTTC
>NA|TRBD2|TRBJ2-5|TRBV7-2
CASSLRAGGLETQYF
TGTGCCAGCAGCTTACGCGCGGGAGGTTTGGAGACCCAGTACTTC
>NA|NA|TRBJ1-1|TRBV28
CASSPPQGMNTEAFF
TGTGCCAGCAGTCCTCCACAGGGAATGAACACTGAAGCTTTCTTT
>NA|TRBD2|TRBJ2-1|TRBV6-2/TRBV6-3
CASSYGGGLAGPYNEQFF
TGTGCCAGCAGTTACGGGGGGGGACTAGCGGGACCCTACAATGAGCAGTTCTTC
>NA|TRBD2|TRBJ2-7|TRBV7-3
CASSLASGGEQYF
TGTGCCAGCAGCTTGGCTAGCGGGGGGGAGCAGTACTTC
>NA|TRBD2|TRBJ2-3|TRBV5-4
CASSHRTSGTDTQYF
TGTGCCAGCAGCCATAGGACTAGCGGCACAGATACGCAGTATTTT
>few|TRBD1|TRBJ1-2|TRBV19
CASSDRGNYGYTF
TGTGCCAGTAGCGACAGGGGCAACTATGGCTACACCTTC
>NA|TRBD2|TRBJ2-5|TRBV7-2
CASRYSSPSGKETQYF
TGTGCCAGCAGATATAGCAGCCCTAGCGGGAAAGAGACCCAGTACTTC
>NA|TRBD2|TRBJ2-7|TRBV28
CASSANSGRAHRSYEQYF
TGTGCCAGCAGTGCCAATAGCGGGAGGGCCCATAGAAGCTACGAGCAGTACTTC
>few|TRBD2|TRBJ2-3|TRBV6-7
CASSYLGLVLTDTQYF
TGTGCCAGCAGTTACCTTGGACTAGTCCTAACAGATACGCAGTATTTT
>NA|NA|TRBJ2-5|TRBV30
CAWSVAATAPPRTQYF
TGTGCCTGGAGTGTAGCGGCGACGGCCCCCCCAAGGACCCAGTACTTC
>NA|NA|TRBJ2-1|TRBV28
CASSFQVPIYNEQFF
TGTGCCAGCAGTTTTCAGGTACCGATCTACAATGAGCAGTTCTTC
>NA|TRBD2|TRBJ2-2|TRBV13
CASIPREGKNTGELFF
TGTGCCAGCATCCCCCGGGAGGGAAAGAACACCGGGGAGCTGTTTTTT
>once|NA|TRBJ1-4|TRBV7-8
CASSLGGAGGREFF
TGTGCCAGCAGCTTAGGAGGGGCGGGAGGTCGGGAGTTTTTT
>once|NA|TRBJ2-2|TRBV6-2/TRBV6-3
CASSLGTNTGELFF
TGTGCCAGCAGTCTCGGGACAAACACCGGGGAGCTGTTTTTT
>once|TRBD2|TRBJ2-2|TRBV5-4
CASKLAVTGELFF
TGTGCCAGCAAGCTAGCGGTTACCGGGGAGCTGTTTTTT
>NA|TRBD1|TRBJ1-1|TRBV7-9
CASSLAGTGGAGEAFF
TGTGCCAGCAGCTTAGCCGGGACAGGGGGCGCCGGTGAAGCTTTCTTT
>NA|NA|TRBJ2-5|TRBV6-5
CASNLRDRQETQYF
TGTGCCAGTAATCTACGAGACAGACAAGAGACCCAGTACTTC
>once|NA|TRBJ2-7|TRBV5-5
CASSLGLTVGYEQYF
TGTGCCAGCAGCTTGGGACTAACTGTTGGTTACGAGCAGTACTTC
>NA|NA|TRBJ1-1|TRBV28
CASSFGPTREAFF
TGTGCCAGCAGTTTTGGGCCAACTCGGGAAGCTTTCTTT
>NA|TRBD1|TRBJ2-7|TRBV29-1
CSVESLNRGEQYF
TGCAGCGTTGAATCCCTGAACAGGGGCGAGCAGTACTTC
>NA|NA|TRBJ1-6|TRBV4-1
CPSSRLQSQGTGNSPLHF
TGCCCCAGCAGCCGCCTCCAATCACAGGGAACGGGGAATTCACCCCTCCACTTT
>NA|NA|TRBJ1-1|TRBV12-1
CASSFLAWSTEAFF
TGTGCCAGCAGCTTTCTTGCGTGGAGCACTGAAGCTTTCTTT
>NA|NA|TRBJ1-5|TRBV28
CASRRLVNQPQHF
TGTGCCAGCAGGCGACTGGTCAATCAGCCCCAGCATTTT
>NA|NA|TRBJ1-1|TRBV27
CASSQTGTNTEAFF
TGTGCCAGCAGCCAGACCGGGACAAACACTGAAGCTTTCTTT
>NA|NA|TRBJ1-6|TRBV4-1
CASSQEAQSNSPLHF
TGCGCCAGCAGCCAAGAGGCACAGAGCAATTCACCCCTCCACTTT
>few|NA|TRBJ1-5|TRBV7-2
CASSLAQGLNQPQHF
TGTGCCAGCAGCCTCGCCCAGGGGCTGAATCAGCCCCAGCATTTT
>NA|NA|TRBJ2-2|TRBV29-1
CSVEARASTGELFF
TGCAGCGTTGAGGCCAGGGCGTCCACCGGGGAGCTGTTTTTT
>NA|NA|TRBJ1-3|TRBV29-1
CSVYWGNTIYF
TGCAGCGTCTATTGGGGAAACACCATATATTTT
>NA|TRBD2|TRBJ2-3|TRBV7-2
CASSLAAGVPGTDTQYF
TGTGCCAGCAGCTTAGCGGCGGGAGTCCCCGGCACAGATACGCAGTATTTT
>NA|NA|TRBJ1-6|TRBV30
CASGYNSPLHF
TGTGCCTCAGGGTATAATTCACCCCTCCACTTT
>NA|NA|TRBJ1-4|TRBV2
CASSVPGKLRNEKLFF
TGTGCCAGCTCAGTCCCAGGGAAATTACGGAATGAAAAACTGTTTTTT
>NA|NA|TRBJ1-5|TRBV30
CAWGAPKTGYSNQPQHF
TGTGCCTGGGGTGCCCCTAAGACGGGATATAGCAATCAGCCCCAGCATTTT
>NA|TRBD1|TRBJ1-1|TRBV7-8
CASSSGTGNTEAFF
TGTGCCAGCAGCTCCGGGACAGGTAACACTGAAGCTTTCTTT
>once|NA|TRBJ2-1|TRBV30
CACREGTSSYNEQFF
TGTGCCTGTCGGGAAGGGACAAGCTCCTACAATGAGCAGTTCTTC
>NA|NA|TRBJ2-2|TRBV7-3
CASSLYGRNTGELFF
TGTGCCAGCAGCTTATACGGGAGGAACACCGGGGAGCTGTTTTTT
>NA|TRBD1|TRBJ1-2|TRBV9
CASSPGTGGAYGYTF
TGTGCCAGCAGCCCCGGGACAGGGGGCGCCTATGGCTACACCTTC